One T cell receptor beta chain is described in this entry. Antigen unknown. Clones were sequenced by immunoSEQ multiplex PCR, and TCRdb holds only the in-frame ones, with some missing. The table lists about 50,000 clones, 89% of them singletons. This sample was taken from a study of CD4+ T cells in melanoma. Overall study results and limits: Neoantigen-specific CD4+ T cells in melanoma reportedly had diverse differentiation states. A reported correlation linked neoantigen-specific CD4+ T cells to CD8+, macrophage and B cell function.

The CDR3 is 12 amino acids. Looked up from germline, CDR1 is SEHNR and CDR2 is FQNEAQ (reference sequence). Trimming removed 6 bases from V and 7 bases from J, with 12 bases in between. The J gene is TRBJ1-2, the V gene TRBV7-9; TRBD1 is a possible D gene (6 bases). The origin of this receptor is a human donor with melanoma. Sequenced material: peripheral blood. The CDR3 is CASRPEQGGYTF. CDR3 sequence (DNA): TGTGCCAGCAGACCCGAACAGGGTGGCTACACCTTC.